A single sample is the source of the 19 T cell receptor beta chains below, sequenced in a study of cytomegalovirus exposure and HLA in healthy donors. In the PCR, 60 Vbeta and 13 Jbeta primers were used. Using immunoSEQ multiplex PCR, the repertoire was profiled, and TCRdb retains in-frame clones only, with some absent. The sample consists of about 130,000 clones, over 75% of them appearing once. The specimen sequenced was PBMCs. These receptors were obtained from a boy aged 5 to 17 in good health and CMV-seronegative.

This clone was seen only once. The V call is TRBV7-3, the J call TRBJ2-1; 13 bases are shared with TRBD2. The CDR3 length is 15 residues. The V and J ends lost 5 bases and 8 bases, in that order; junction bases with no gene match: 6. CDR1 and CDR2 from the germline V gene are SGHTA and FQGTGA. The CDR3 nucleotides read TGTGCCAGCAGCCCCGGACTAGCGGGAGTTGATGAGCAGTTCTTC. Translating gives CASSPGLAGVDEQFF.

Only one count was recorded for this clone. The chain is built from TRBV30 and TRBJ2-7; maybe TRBD1 (5 bases). Germline values: CDR1 GTSNPN, CDR2 SVGIG (reference sequence). This CDR3 has 13 residues. The V gene lost 0 bases and the J gene lost 4 bases, with 10 bases spanning the gap. CDR3 bases: TGTGCCTGGAGTGTACGTTCAGGGTACGAGCAGTACTTC. Amino acids: CAWSVRSGYEQYF.

The J gene is TRBJ1-2, the V gene TRBV6-5; 9 bases map to TRBD1. The germline V gene has CDR1 MNHEY and CDR2 SVGAGI. CDR3 length: 13 amino acids. V lost 7 bases and J lost 4; bases outside the gene matches: 4. Written as DNA, the CDR3 is TGTGCCAGCATTCGGGGACAGGGCTATGGCTACACCTTC. It translates to CASIRGQGYGYTF.

The V and J genes are TRBV19 and TRBJ2-7; 9 bases align to TRBD2. There are 14 residues in the CDR3. CDR1 is LNHDA and CDR2 is SQIVND in the germline V gene (reference sequence). V lost 5 bases and J lost 5; bases outside the gene matches: 7. The CDR3 here is CASSLGLASDEQYF. CDR3 nucleotide sequence: TGTGCCAGTAGTCTGGGACTAGCTTCCGACGAGCAGTACTTC.

The rearrangement uses TRBV9 and TRBJ1-1; D might be TRBD1 (6 bases). The CDR3 consists of 15 residues. Germline V CDR1 and CDR2: SGDLS, YYNGEE. The V end lost 0 bases, the J end lost 1 base, and 10 bases lay between the germline ends. The CDR3 bases are TGTGCCAGCAGCGTAGGTCTGGACAGGAACACTGAAGCTTTCTTT. Protein sequence: CASSVGLDRNTEAFF.

The CDR3 here is CASSETEIAFF. The DNA for the CDR3 is TGTGCCAGCAGCGAAACGGAGATAGCTTTCTTT. The chain carries TRBV2 and TRBJ1-1; no clear D. Germline V CDR1 and CDR2: SNHLY, FYNNEI. The V end lost 6 bases, the J end lost 10 bases, and 12 bases lay between the germline ends. The length of the CDR3 is 11 residues.

The rearrangement links TRBV5-6 to TRBJ1-5; no clear D gene. The germline CDR1 and CDR2 sequences are SGHDT and YYEEEE. The CDR3 totals 14 residues. Trimming stripped 0 bases from V and 0 bases from J, with 4 bases between. The CDR3 loop reads CASSLGHSNQPQHF. In DNA, the CDR3 is TGTGCCAGCAGCTTGGGGCATAGCAATCAGCCCCAGCATTTT.

This clone showed up just once. The chain carries TRBV19 and TRBJ2-5; 14 bases line up with TRBD2. The trim removed 3 bases at V and 4 bases at J, leaving 7 bases unmatched. The CDR3 runs 17 residues. The germline CDR1 and CDR2 sequences are LNHDA and SQIVND (reference sequence). For the CDR3, the DNA is TGTGCCAGTAGTATGAGGGAGGGACTAGCGGGAGCAGAGACCCAGTACTTC. It is translated as CASSMREGLAGAETQYF. Combining the CDR3 with reference TRBV19 and TRBJ2-5 gives the whole variable domain DGGITQSPKYLFRKEGQNVTLSCEQNLNHDAMYWYRQDPGQGLRLIYYSQIVNDFQKGDIAEGYSVSREKKESFPLTVTSAQKNPTAFYLCASSMREGLAGAETQYFGPGTRLLVL.

This sequence joins TRBV4-1 and TRBJ1-6; 7 bases align to TRBD1. The trim removed 3 bases at V and 11 bases at J, leaving 4 bases unmatched. CDR3 length: 13 amino acids. The germline V gene encodes CDR1 MGHRA and CDR2 YSYEKL. The CDR3 loop is CASSQGTGAPLHF. CDR3 in DNA: TGCGCCAGCAGCCAGGGCACAGGGGCACCCCTCCACTTT.

This rearrangement joins TRBV19 to TRBJ2-7; 9 positions match TRBD1. The junction had 1 base not matched to a gene; V was cut back by 1 base and J by 3 bases. Germline V gene data show CDR1 as LNHDA and CDR2 as SQIVND (reference sequence). The CDR3 is made up of 14 amino acids. The CDR3 region is CASSIGTGDYEQYF. The CDR3 bases are TGTGCCAGTAGTATAGGGACAGGGGACTACGAGCAGTACTTC.

The chain recombines TRBV2 with TRBJ1-5; 9 bases are shared with TRBD1. The V and J ends lost 4 bases and 7 bases, in that order; junction bases with no gene match: 8. The CDR3 is 15 amino acids. Germline lookup yields CDR1 SNHLY and CDR2 FYNNEI. CDR3 DNA: TGTGCCAGCAGTGGAAAGACAGGGGGTCGACAGCCCCAGCATTTT. It yields the protein CASSGKTGGRQPQHF.

The rearrangement links TRBV29-1 to TRBJ1-2, with 8 positions matching TRBD1. The CDR3 contains 18 residues. Losses at the gene ends were 2 bases for V and 6 bases for J; bases not matched to a gene: 20. Germline V gives CDR1 SQVTM, CDR2 ANQGSEA. CDR3 sequence: CSVEKGGYQPQGEDGYTF. The CDR3 region has the DNA TGCAGCGTTGAAAAGGGCGGATACCAACCACAGGGGGAGGATGGCTACACCTTC.

This clone turned up a few times. V usage is TRBV2 and J usage is TRBJ1-1; 11 nucleotides agree with TRBD1. There are 16 residues in the CDR3. Germline lookup yields CDR1 SNHLY and CDR2 FYNNEI. The V and J ends lost 5 bases and 1 base, in that order; junction bases with no gene match: 6. The CDR3 sequence: CASSRRTGGANTEAFF. CDR3 sequence (DNA): TGTGCCAGCAGTCGACGGACAGGGGGCGCGAACACTGAAGCTTTCTTT.

This rearrangement joins TRBV4-2 to TRBJ2-3; tentative D call: TRBD2 (5 bases). Germline loops: CDR1 LGHNA, CDR2 YNFKEQ. The CDR3 is made up of 15 amino acids. The V gene lost 0 bases and the J gene lost 5 bases, with 12 bases spanning the gap. CDR3 in DNA: TGTGCCAGCAGCCAAGATGGAGCGGCTGGAGATACGCAGTATTTT. Translation gives CASSQDGAAGDTQYF.

To note about this clone: One end of the junction varies from germline; a read error may be responsible. The chain links TRBV7-9 to TRBJ2-7; no clear D. This CDR3 contains 13 residues. Germline CDR1 and CDR2: SEHNR and FQNEAQ (reference sequence). The CDR3 region is CSSSFENSYEQYF. In nucleotides, the CDR3 is TGTTCCAGCAGCTTTGAGAACTCCTACGAGCAGTACTTC.

The V and J genes are TRBV19 and TRBJ1-3; D may be TRBD1 (6 bases). Germline loops: CDR1 LNHDA, CDR2 SQIVND (reference sequence). Trimming shortened V by 6 bases and J by 0 bases, and 15 bases separated the two germline ends. CDR3 length: 16 amino acids. The CDR3 DNA reads TGTGCCAGTAGGGACGGGACACTCAACTCTGGAAACACCATATATTTT. Translating it yields CASRDGTLNSGNTIYF.

The V gene is TRBV19, the J gene TRBJ1-5; D not certain. V was cut by 3 bases and J by 10 bases, with 19 bases left in between. The CDR3 has 15 residues. Germline V gene lookup returns CDR1 LNHDA and CDR2 SQIVND (reference sequence). The CDR3 here is CASSMSGLIGNPQHF. CDR3 in DNA: TGTGCCAGTAGTATGTCTGGGCTCATCGGCAACCCCCAGCATTTT. The full variable domain, rest sourced from reference TRBV19 and TRBJ1-5, is DGGITQSPKYLFRKEGQNVTLSCEQNLNHDAMYWYRQDPGQGLRLIYYSQIVNDFQKGDIAEGYSVSREKKESFPLTVTSAQKNPTAFYLCASSMSGLIGNPQHFGDGTRLSIL.

V gene TRBV6-4 combines with J gene TRBJ2-1; D may be TRBD2 (6 bases). V was trimmed by 3 bases and J by 3 bases, leaving 12 bases between them. This CDR3 has 15 amino acids. Germline lookup yields CDR1 MRHNA and CDR2 SNTAGT. CDR3 loop: CASSEWGEYYNEQFF. The CDR3 DNA follows: TGTGCCAGCAGTGAATGGGGGGAGTACTACAATGAGCAGTTCTTC.

Many counts were recorded for this clone. The V and J genes are TRBV6-6 and TRBJ2-1, with a tentative D call TRBD2 (6 bases). This CDR3 is built from 16 residues. The V end was cut by 0 bases, the J end by 7 bases, with 16 bases between. CDR1 is MNHNY, CDR2 SVGAGI, per germline (reference sequence). CDR3 in amino acids: CASSYSAGRGVNEQFF. CDR3 bases: TGTGCCAGCAGTTACTCTGCGGGAAGAGGGGTTAATGAGCAGTTCTTC.